One and the same sample provided the 3 T cell receptor beta chains below, sequenced in a study of blood T cell repertoires in COVID-19. The table came from immunoSEQ multiplex PCR; TCRdb's copy has only in-frame clones and leaves some out. This table holds about 140,000 clones, roughly 85% found once. The sequenced sample consisted of peripheral blood. These receptors all come from a man in his fifties or sixties with acute or convalescent COVID-19.

V and J are TRBV7-9 and TRBJ2-5; tentative D call: TRBD1 (6 bases). The CDR3 covers 16 residues. V shed 1 base and J shed 5 bases, with 17 bases lying between them. Looked up from germline, CDR1 is SEHNR and CDR2 is FQNEAQ (reference sequence). CDR3 amino acids: CASSLGTARDAETQYF. The CDR3, as DNA: TGTGCCAGCAGCTTAGGGACAGCCAGGGACGCGGAGACCCAGTACTTC.

This chain links TRBV7-2 with TRBJ2-3; 11 bases agree with TRBD2. The junction had 6 bases not matched to a gene; V was cut back by 3 bases and J by 1 base. The CDR3 is made up of 17 amino acids. Germline V gene data show CDR1 as SGHTA and CDR2 as FQGNSA. The CDR3 DNA reads TGTGCCAGCAGCTTTTTTAGCGGGGGGGGCGGCACAGATACGCAGTATTTT. It translates to CASSFFSGGGGTDTQYF. Together with reference TRBV7-2 and TRBJ2-3, the CDR3 gives the full variable domain: GAGVSQSPSNKVTEKGKDVELRCDPISGHTALYWYRQSLGQGLEFLIYFQGNSAPDKSGLPSDRFSAERTGGSVSTLTIQRTQQEDSAVYLCASSFFSGGGGTDTQYFGPGTRLTVL.

The gene calls are TRBV5-6 and TRBJ1-1; D is perhaps TRBD1 (6 bases). The V end lost 1 base, the J end lost 5 bases, and 12 bases lay between the germline ends. The CDR3 covers 14 residues. Per germline, CDR1 SGHDT and CDR2 YYEEEE. The CDR3 DNA reads as TGTGCCAGCAGCTTGATTCGGACAGTAACTGAAGCTTTCTTT. Translation gives CASSLIRTVTEAFF.